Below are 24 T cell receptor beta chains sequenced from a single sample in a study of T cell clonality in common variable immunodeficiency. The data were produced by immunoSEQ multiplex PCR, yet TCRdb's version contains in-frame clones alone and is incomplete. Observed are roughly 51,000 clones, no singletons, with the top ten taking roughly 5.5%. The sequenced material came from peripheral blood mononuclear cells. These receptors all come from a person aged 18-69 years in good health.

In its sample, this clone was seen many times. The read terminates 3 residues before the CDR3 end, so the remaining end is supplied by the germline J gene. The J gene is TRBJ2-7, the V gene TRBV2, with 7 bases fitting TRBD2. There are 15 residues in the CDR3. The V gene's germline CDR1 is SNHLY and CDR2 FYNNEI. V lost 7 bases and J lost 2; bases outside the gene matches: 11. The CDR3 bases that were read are TGTGCCAGCAAAGGGGCACTAGCGCGTACCTACGAG. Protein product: CASKGALARTYE. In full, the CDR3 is CASKGALARTYEQYF.

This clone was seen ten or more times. The CDR3 is CASNQANTDTQYF. CDR3 DNA (partial): TGTGCCAGTAATCAGGCTAACACAGATACG. The chain employs TRBV19 and TRBJ2-3, with D uncertain. The read halts 3 residues ahead of the CDR3 end, with the missing end drawn from the germline J gene. Trimming pared 7 bases from V and 2 bases from J, leaving 10 bases between. There are 13 residues in the CDR3. CDR1 is LNHDA and CDR2 is SQIVND in the germline V gene (reference sequence).

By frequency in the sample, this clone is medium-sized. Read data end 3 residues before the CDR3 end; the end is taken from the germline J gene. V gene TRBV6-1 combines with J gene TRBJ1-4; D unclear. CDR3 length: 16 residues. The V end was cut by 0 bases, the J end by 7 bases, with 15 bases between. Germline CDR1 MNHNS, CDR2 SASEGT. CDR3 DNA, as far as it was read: TGTGCCAGCAGTGAAGCGATGAGTTCACCGGGTGAAAAA. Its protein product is CASSEAMSSPGEK. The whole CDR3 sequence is CASSEAMSSPGEKLFF.

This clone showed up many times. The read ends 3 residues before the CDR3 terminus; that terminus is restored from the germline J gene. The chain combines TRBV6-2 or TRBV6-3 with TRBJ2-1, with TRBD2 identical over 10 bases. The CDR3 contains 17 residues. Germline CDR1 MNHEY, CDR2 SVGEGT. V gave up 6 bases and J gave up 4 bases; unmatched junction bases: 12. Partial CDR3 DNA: TGTGCCAGCAGACGTACTGCCGGGACTAGCGCATACAATGAG. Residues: CASRRTAGTSAYNE. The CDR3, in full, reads CASRRTAGTSAYNEQFF.

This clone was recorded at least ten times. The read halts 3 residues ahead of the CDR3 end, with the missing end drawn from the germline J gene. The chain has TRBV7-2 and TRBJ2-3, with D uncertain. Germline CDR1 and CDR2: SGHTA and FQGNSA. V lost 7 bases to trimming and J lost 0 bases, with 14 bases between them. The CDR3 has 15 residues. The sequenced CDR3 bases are TGTGCCAGCATCCCTGCGGTCCAGAGCACAGATACG. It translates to CASIPAVQSTDT. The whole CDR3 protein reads CASIPAVQSTDTQYF.

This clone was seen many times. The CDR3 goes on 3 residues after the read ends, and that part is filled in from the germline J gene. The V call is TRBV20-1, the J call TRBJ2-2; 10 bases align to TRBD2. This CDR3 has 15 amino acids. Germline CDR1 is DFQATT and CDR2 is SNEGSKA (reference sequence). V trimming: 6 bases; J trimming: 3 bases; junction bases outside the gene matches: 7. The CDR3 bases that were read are TGCAGTGCCCCCCCTAGCGGGAGAGACACCGGGGAG. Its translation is CSAPPSGRDTGE. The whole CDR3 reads CSAPPSGRDTGELFF.

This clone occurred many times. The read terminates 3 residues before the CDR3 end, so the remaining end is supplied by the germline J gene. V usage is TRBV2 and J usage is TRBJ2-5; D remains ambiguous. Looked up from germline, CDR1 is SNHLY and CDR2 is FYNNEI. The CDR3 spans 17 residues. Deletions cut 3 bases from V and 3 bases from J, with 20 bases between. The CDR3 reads CASSEPSPTLPEETQYF. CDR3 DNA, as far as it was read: TGTGCCAGCAGTGAGCCCTCCCCGACATTACCGGAAGAGACC.

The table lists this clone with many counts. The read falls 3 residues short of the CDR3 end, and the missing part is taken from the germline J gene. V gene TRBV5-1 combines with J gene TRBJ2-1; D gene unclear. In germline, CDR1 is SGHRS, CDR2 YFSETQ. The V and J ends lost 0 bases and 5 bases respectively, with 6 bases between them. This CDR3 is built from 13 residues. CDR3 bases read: TGCGCCAGCAGCTTGGACTTTAACAATGAG. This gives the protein CASSLDFNNE. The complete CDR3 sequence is CASSLDFNNEQFF.

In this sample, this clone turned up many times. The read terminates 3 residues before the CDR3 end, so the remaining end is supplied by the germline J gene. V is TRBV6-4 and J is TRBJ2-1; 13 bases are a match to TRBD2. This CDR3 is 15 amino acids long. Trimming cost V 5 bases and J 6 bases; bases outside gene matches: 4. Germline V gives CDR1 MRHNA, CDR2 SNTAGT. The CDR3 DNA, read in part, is TGTGCCAGCAGTCCTGGACTAGCGGGAGCCAATGAG. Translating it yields CASSPGLAGANE. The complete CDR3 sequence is CASSPGLAGANEQFF.

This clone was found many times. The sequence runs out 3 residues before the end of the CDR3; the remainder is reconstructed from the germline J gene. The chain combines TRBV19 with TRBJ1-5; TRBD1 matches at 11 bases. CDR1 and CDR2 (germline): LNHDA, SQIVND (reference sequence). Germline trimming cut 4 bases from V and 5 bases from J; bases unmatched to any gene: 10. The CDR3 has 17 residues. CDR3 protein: CASSTGTGGNIYQPQHF. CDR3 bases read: TGTGCCAGTAGTACCGGGACAGGGGGGAATATATATCAGCCC.

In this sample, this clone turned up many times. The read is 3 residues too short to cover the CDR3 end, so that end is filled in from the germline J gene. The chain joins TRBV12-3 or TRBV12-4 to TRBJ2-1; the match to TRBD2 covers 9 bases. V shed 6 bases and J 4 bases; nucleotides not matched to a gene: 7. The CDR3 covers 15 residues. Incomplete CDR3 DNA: TGTGCCAGCAGGTTTAGCGGGAGCATGTACAATGAG. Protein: CASRFSGSMYNE. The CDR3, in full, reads CASRFSGSMYNEQFF.

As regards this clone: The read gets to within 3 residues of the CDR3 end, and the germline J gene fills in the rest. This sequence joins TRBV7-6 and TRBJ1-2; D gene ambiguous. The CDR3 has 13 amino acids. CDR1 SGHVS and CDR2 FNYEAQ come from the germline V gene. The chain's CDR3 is CASSLGQVGDYTF. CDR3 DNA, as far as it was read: TGTGCCAGCAGCTTAGGACAAGTCGGCGAC.

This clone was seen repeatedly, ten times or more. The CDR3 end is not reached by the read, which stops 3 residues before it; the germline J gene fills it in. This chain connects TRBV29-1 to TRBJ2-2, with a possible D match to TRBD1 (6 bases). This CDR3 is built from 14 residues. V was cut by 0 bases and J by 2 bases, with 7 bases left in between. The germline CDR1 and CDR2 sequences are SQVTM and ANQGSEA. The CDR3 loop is CSVEEQGNTGELFF. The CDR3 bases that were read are TGCAGCGTTGAAGAACAGGGAAACACCGGGGAG.

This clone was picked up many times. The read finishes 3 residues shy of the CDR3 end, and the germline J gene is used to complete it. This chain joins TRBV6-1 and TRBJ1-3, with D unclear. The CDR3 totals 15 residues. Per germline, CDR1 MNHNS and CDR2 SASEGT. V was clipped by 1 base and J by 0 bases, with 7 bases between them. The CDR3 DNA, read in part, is TGTGCCAGCAGTGAAGACAGAGACTCTGGAAACACC. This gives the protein CASSEDRDSGNT. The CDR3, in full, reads CASSEDRDSGNTIYF.

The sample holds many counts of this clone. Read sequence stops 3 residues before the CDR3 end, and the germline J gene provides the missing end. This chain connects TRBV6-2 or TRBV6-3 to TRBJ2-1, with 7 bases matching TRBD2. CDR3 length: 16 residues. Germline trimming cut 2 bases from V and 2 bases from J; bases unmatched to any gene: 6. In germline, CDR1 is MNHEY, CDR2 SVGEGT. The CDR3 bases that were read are TGTGCCAGCAGTTACCTTAGCGGGCGGCCCTACAATGAG. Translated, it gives CASSYLSGRPYNE. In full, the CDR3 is CASSYLSGRPYNEQFF.

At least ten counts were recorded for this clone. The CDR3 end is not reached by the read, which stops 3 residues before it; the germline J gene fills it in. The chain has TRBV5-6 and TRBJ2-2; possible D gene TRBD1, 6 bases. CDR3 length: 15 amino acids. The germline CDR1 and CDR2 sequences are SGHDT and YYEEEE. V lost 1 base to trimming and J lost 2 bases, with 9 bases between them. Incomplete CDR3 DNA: TGTGCCAGCAGCTTGTGGACAGCTAACACCGGGGAG. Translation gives CASSLWTANTGE. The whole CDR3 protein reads CASSLWTANTGELFF.

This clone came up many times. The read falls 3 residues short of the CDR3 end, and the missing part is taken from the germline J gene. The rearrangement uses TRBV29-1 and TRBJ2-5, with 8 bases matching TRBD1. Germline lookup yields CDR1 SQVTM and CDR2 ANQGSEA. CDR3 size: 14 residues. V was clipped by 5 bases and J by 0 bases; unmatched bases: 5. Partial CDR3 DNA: TGCAGCGTTAAACCACAGGGGGACCAAGAGACC. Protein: CSVKPQGDQET. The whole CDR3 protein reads CSVKPQGDQETQYF.

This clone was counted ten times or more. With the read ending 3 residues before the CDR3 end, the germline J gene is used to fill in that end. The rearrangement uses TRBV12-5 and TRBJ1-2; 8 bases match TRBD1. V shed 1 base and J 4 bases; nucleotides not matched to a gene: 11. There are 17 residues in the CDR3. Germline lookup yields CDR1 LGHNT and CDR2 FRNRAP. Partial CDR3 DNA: TGTGCTAGTGGTTTGGCCGGGACAGGCGTAGTTAGCTATGGC. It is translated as CASGLAGTGVVSYG. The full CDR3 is CASGLAGTGVVSYGYTF.

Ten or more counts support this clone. The CDR3 reads CASSFDRNNYGYTF. Partial CDR3 DNA: TGTGCCAGCAGCTTCGACAGGAACAACTATGGC. The chain links TRBV7-8 to TRBJ1-2; tentatively, D is TRBD1 (6 bases). The missing CDR3 end, 3 residues past where the read stops, is filled in from the germline J gene. From germline, CDR1 is SGHVS and CDR2 FQNEAQ. Trimming stripped 3 bases from V and 2 bases from J, with 10 bases between. This CDR3 is 14 amino acids long. Drawing the rest from reference TRBV7-8 and TRBJ1-2, the complete variable domain is GAGVSQSPRYKVAKRGQDVALRCDPISGHVSLFWYQQALGQGPEFLTYFQNEAQLDKSGLPSDRFFAERPEGSVSTLKIQRTQQEDSAVYLCASSFDRNNYGYTFGSGTRLTVV.

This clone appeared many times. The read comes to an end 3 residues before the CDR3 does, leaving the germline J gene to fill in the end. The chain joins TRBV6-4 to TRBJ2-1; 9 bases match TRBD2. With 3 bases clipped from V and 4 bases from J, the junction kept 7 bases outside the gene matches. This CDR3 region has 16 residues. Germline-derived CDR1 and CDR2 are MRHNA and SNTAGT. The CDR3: CASSEGATSGYNEQFF. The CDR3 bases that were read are TGTGCCAGCAGTGAGGGCGCGACTAGCGGTTACAATGAG.

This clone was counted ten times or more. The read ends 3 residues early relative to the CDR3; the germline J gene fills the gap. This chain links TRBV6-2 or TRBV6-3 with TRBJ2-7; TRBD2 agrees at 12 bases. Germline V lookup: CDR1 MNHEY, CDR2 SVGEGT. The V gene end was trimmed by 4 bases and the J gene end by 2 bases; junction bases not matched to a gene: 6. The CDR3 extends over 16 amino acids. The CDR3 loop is CASSSLLAGGTYEQYF. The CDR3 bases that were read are TGTGCCAGCAGTTCCCTACTAGCGGGAGGCACCTACGAG.

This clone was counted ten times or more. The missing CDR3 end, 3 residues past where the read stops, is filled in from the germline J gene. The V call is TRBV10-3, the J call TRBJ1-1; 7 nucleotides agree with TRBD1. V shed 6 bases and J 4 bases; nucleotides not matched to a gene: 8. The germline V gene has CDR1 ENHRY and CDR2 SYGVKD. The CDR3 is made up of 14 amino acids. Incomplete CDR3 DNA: TGTGCCATCAGCGGAGACAGGGTGCGCACTGAA. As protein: CAISGDRVRTE. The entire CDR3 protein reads CAISGDRVRTEAFF.

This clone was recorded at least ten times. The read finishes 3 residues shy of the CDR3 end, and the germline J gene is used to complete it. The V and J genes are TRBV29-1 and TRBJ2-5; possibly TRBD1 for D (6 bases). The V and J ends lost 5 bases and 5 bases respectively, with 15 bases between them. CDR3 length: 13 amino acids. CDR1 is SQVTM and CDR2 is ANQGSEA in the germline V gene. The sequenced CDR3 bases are TGCAGCGTTCACAGGGATTCGGGGGAGACC. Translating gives CSVHRDSGET. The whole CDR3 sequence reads CSVHRDSGETQYF.

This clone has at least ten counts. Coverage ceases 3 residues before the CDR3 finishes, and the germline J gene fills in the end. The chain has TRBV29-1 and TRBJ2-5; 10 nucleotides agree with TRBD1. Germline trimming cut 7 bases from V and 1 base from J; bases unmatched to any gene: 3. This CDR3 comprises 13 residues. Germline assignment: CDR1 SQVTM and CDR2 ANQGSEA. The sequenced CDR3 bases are TGCAGCGCCGGGACAGGGGTCCAAGAGACC. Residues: CSAGTGVQET. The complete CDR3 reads CSAGTGVQETQYF.